The 4 T cell receptor beta chains listed next were all sequenced from one sample in a study of cytomegalovirus exposure and HLA in healthy donors (dated by TCRdb to the late 2010s). The library was generated by the immunoSEQ multiplex PCR assay. For the multiplex PCR, a mixture combining 60 forward primers for TCR Vbeta segments and 13 reverse primers for TCR Jbeta segments was used. Drawn from immuneACCESS, this table holds only the in-frame rearrangements with V and J called that TCRdb kept. Clones are partly lost; checked studies trace under half to an unresolved V gene and leave the rest unexplained. In this sample the table shows about 130,000 clones, 70% to 80% of which occur a single time. Of the sample, roughly 3.1% falls within the top ten clones. Sequenced material: PBMCs. These receptors were collected from a man aged 25-45 years in good health and CMV-seronegative.

This chain joins TRBV9 and TRBJ1-2, with D tentatively TRBD1 (5 bases). V lost 1 base and J 4 bases, leaving 14 bases between the germline ends. The germline V gene encodes CDR1 SGDLS and CDR2 YYNGEE. CDR3 length: 15 residues. The DNA for the CDR3 is TGTGCCAGCAGCGTACTTGGGGCGTCGGCCTATGGCTACACCTTC. This sequence encodes CASSVLGASAYGYTF.

The chain combines TRBV28 with TRBJ2-5; 7 bases map to TRBD1. In germline, CDR1 is MDHEN, CDR2 SYDVKM. Losses at the gene ends were 6 bases for V and 5 bases for J; bases not matched to a gene: 6. CDR3 length: 13 amino acids. The CDR3 protein is CASSKTGSETQYF. The DNA for the CDR3 is TGTGCCAGCAGCAAGACAGGGAGTGAGACCCAGTACTTC. The full variable domain, its missing parts supplied by reference TRBV28 and TRBJ2-5, is DVKVTQSSRYLVKRTGEKVFLECVQDMDHENMFWYRQDPGLGLRLIYFSYDVKMKEKGDIPEGYSVSREKKERFSLILESASTNQTSMYLCASSKTGSETQYFGPGTRLLVL.

The chain links TRBV4-3 to TRBJ1-5; 7 bases fit TRBD1. Germline assignment: CDR1 LGHNA and CDR2 YSLEER. After removal of 0 bases from V and 7 bases from J, the junction contained 6 bases not matched to a gene. The CDR3 is 15 amino acids. The CDR3 region has the DNA TGCGCCAGCAGCCAAGATAGTAAGGGGGCCCAGCCCCAGCATTTT. Protein sequence: CASSQDSKGAQPQHF.

This clone was observed a few times. The chain joins TRBV6-1 to TRBJ1-1; tentative D call: TRBD1 (6 bases). Deletions cut 6 bases from V and 9 bases from J, with 14 bases between. CDR3 length: 12 residues. From germline, CDR1 is MNHNS and CDR2 SASEGT. CDR3 DNA: TGTGCCAGCAGAGAAACAGGGTTGAAAGCTTTCTTT. Its translation: CASRETGLKAFF.